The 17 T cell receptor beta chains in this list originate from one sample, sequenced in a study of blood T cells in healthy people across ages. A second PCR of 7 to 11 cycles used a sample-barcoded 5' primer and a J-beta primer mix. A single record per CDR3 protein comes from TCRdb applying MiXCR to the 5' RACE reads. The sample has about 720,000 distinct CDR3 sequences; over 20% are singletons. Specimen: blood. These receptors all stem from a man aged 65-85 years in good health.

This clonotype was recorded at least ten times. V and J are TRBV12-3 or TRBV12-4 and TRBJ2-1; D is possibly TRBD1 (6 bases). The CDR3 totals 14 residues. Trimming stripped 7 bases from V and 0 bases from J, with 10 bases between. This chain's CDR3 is CASTPGHSYNEQFF. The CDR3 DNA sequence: TGTGCCAGCACTCCGGGACACTCCTACAATGAGCAGTTCTTC.

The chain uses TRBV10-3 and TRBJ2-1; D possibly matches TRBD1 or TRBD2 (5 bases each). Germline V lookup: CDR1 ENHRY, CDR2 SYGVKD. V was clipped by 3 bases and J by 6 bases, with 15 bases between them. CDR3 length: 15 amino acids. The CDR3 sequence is CAISDGARVANEQFF. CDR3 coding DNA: TGTGCCATCAGTGATGGGGCGAGGGTGGCCAATGAGCAGTTCTTC.

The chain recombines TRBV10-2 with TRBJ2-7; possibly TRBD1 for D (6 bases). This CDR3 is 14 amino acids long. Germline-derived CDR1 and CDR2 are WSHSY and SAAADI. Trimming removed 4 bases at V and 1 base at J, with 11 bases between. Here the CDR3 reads CASSGGQPSYEQYV. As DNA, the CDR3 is TGCGCCAGCAGTGGGGGACAACCTTCCTACGAGCAGTACGTC.

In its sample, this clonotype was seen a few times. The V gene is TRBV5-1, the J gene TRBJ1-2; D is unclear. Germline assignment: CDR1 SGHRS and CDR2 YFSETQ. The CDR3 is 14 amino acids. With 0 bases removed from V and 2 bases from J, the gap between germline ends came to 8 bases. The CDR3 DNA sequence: TGCGCCAGCAGCTTGGGGGTCCTCAACTATGGCTACACCTTC. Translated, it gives CASSLGVLNYGYTF.

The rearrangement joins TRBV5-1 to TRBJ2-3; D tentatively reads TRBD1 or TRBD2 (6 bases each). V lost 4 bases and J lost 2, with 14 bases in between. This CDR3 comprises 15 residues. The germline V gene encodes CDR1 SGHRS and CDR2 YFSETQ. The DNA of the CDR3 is TGCGCCAGCAGCACCGAGGGGGGACCCACAGATACGCAGTATTTT. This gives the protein CASSTEGGPTDTQYF.

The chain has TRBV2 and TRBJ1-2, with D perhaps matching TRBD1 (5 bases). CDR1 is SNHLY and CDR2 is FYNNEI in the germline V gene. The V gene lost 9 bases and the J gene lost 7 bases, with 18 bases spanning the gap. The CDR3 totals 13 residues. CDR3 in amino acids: CASTGTVNCGYTF. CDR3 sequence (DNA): TGTGCCAGTACGGGGACCGTGAATTGTGGCTACACCTTC.

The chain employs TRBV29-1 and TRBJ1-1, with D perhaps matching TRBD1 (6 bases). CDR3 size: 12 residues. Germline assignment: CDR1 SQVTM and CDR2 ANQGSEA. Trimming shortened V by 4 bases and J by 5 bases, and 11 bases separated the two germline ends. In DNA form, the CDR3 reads TGCAGCGTTGGAGAACAGGGAACTGAAGCTTTCTTT. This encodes CSVGEQGTEAFF. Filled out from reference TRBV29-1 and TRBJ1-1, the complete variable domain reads SAVISQKPSRDICQRGTSLTIQCQVDSQVTMMFWYRQQPGQSLTLIATANQGSEATYESGFVIDKFPISRPNLTFSTLTVSNMSPEDSSIYLCSVGEQGTEAFFGQGTRLTVV.

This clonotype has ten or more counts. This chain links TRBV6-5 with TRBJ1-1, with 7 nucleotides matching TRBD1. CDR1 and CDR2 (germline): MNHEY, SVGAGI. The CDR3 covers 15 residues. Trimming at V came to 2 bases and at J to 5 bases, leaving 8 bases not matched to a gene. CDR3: CASSYTPTGVTEAFF. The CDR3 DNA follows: TGTGCCAGCAGTTACACCCCCACAGGGGTAACTGAAGCTTTCTTT.

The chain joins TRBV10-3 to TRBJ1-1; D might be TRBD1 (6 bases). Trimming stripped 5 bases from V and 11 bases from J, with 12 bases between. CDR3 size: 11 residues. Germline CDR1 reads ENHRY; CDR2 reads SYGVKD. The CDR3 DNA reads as TGTGCCATCAGTTCAGGGGCTGTGGCTTTCTTT. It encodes CAISSGAVAFF.

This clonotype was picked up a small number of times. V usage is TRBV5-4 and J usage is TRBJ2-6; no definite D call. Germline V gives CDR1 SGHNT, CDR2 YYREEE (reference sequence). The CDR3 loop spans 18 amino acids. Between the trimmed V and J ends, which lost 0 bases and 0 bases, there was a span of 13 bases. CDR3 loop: CASSLGGAGPSGANVLTF. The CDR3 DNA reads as TGTGCCAGCAGCTTGGGGGGTGCAGGCCCCTCTGGGGCCAACGTCCTGACTTTC.

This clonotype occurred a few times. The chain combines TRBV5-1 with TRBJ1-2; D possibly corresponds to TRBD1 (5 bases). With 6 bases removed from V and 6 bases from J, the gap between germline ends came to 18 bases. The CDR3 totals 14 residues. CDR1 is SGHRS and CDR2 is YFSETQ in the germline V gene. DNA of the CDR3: TGCGCCAGCACCCTGTCCGGGGGGGATAATGGCTACACCTTC. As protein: CASTLSGGDNGYTF.

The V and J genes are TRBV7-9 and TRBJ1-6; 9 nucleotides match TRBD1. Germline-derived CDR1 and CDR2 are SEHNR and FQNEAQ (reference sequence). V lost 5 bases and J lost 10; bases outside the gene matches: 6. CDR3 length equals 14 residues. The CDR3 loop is CASSPTGGKSPLHF. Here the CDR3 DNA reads TGTGCCAGCAGCCCGACAGGGGGAAAATCACCCCTCCACTTT.

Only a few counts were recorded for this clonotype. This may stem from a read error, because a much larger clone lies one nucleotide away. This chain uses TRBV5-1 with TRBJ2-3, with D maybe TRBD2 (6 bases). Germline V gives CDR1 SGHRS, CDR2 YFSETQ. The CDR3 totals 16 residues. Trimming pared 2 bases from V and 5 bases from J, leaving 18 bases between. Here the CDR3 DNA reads TGCGCCAGCAGCTTCCTACCGGGACGGGGGAAAGATACGCAGTATTTT. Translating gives CASSFLPGRGKDTQYF. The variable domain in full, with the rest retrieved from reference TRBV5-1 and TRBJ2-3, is KAGVTQTPRYLIKTRGQQVTLSCSPISGHRSVSWYQQTPGQGLQFLFEYFSETQRNKGNFPGRFSGRQFSNSRSEMNVSTLELGDSALYLCASSFLPGRGKDTQYFGPGTRLTVL.

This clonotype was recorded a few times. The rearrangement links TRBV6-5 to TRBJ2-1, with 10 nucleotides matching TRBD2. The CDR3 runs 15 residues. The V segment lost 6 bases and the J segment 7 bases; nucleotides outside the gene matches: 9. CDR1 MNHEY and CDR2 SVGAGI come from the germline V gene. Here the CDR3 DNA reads TGTGCCAGCAGACGTCCGGGACTAGCGAAGAATGAGCAGTTCTTC. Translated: CASRRPGLAKNEQFF.

CDR3 region: CATAYVANVLTF. The DNA for the CDR3 is TGTGCCACCGCTTATGTGGCCAACGTCCTGACTTTC. V usage is TRBV12-3 or TRBV12-4 and J usage is TRBJ2-6; D gene unclear. The CDR3 runs to 12 residues. Trimming removed 10 bases at V and 6 bases at J, with 10 bases between.

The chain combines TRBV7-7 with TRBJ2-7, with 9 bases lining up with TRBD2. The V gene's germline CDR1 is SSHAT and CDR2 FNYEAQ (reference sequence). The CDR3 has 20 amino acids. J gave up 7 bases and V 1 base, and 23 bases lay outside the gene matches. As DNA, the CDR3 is TGTGCCAGCAGCTTAGAGGGGACTAATCGGCTAGCGGGACTTATTGGGGAGCAGTACGTC. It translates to CASSLEGTNRLAGLIGEQYV.

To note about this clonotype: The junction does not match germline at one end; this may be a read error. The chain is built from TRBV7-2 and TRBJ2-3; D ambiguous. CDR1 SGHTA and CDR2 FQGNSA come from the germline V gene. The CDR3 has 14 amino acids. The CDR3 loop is CASSLGLSTDMQYF. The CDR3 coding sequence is TGTGCCAGCAGCTTAGGATTGAGCACAGATATGCAGTATTTT. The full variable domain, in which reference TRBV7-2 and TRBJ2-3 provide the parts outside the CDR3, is GAGVSQSPSNKVTEKGKDVELRCDPISGHTALYWYRQSLGQGLEFLIYFQGNSAPDKSGLPSDRFSAERTGGSVSTLTIQRTQQEDSAVYLCASSLGLSTDMQYFGPGTRLTVL.